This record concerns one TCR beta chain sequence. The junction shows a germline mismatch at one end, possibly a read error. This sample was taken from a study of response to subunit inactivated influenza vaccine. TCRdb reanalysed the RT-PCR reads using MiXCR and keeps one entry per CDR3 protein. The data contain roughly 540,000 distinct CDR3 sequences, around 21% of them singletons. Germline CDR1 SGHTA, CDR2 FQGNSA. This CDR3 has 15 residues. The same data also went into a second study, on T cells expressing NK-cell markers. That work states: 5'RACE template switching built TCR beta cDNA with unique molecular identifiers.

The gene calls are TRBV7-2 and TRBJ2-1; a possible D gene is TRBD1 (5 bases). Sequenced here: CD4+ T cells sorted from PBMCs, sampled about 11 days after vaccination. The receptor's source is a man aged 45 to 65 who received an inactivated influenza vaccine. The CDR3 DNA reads TGTGCCAGCAGCCCGACAGCGAGCTCCTACAATGAGCAGTTTTTC. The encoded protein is CASSPTASSYNEQFF.